This T cell receptor (beta chain) was captured in a study of OX40 agonist ivuxolimab in advanced cancers. Overall study results and limits: Clones of CD4+ and CD8+ blood T cells grew by week 6 at doses of 0.1 to 3.0 mg/kg. There were, on average, more expanded clones in CD8+ T cells than in CD4+.

Only in-frame clones appear in the TCRdb table, and some are missing; sequencing was by immunoSEQ multiplex PCR. This sample has about 77,000 clones, with around 87% found just once. About this clone: Its antigen is undetermined.

Trimming cost V 7 bases and J 2 bases, with 15 bases left between them. Germline CDR1 is MDHEN and CDR2 is SYDVKM. This CDR3 is 14 amino acids long. The rearrangement joins TRBV28 to TRBJ2-7; D unresolved. The source was CD4+ or CD8+ T cells sorted from blood, collected in a trial of the OX40 agonist ivuxolimab. The TCR sequence derives from an adult with an advanced solid tumor such as melanoma, head and neck, liver or kidney cancer. CDR3 in amino acids: CASKKIGETYEQYF. The DNA for the CDR3 is TGTGCCAGCAAGAAAATCGGCGAGACCTACGAGCAGTACTTC.